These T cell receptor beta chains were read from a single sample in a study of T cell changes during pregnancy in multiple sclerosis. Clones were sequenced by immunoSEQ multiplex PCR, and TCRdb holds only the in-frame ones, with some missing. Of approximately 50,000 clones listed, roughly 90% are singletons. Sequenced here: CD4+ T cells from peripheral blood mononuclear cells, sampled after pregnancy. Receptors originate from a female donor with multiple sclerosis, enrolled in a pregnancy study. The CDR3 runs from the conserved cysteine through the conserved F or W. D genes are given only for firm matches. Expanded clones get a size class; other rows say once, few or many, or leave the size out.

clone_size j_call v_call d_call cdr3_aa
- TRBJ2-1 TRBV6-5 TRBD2 CASSYPKSSGDNEQFF
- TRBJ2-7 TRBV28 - CASSFLGVNSYEQYF
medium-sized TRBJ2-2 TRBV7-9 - CASSFPAGAPNTGELFF
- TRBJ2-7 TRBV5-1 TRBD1 CASSRDREYEQYF
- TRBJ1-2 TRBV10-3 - CAISSGQGYGYTF
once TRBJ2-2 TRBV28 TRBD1 CASSWDSRSGELFF
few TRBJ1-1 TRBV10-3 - CAISESEVTEAFF
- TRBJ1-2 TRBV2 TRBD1 CASSRDSYGYTF
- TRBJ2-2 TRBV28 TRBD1 CASSPGGTGGSGELFF
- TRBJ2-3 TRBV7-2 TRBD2 CASSPGTSGYTDTQYF
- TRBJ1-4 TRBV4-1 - CASSQGGSLGRTNEKLFF
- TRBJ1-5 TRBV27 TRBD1 CASRDRVGQPQHF
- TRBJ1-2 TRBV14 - CASSLTGGADYYGYTF
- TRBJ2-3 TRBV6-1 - CASRSTSTDTQYF
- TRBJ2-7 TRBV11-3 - CASSLGGAQLGEQYF
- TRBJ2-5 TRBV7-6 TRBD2 CASSFGGGSGIQYF
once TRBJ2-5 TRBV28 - CASTPGLARVGETQYF
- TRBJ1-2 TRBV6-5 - CASNRDRRANYGYTF
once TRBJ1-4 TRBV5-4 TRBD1 CASSLGGDSVNEKLFF
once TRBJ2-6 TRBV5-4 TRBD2 CASSKGLAGVSGANVLTF
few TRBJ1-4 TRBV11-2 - CASSLPQGSGEKLFF
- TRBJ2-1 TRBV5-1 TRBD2 CASSLTSGSSHEQFF
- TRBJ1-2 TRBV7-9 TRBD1 CASSLHFLGQKYYGYTF
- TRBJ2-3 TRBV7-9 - CASSLAGDPYTQYF
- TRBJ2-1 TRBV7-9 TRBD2 CASSTRWAGAYNEQFF
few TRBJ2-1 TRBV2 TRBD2 CASEETSGSSYNEQFF